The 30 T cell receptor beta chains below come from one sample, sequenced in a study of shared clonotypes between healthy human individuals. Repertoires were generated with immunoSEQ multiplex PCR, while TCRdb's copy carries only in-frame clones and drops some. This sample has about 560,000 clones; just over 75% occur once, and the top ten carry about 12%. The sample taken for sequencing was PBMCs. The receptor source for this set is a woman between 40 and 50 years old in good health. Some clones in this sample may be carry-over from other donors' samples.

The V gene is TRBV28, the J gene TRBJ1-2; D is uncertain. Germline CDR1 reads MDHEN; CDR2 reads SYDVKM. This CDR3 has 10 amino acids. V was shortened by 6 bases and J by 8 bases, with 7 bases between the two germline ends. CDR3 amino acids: CASSQEGYTF. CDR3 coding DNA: TGTGCCAGCAGCCAGGAGGGCTACACCTTC.

CDR3 coding DNA: TGTGCCTGGTTTGGTGTAGGAGGGGGCGGTTATGGCTACACCTTC. It is translated as CAWFGVGGGGYGYTF. The V and J genes are TRBV30 and TRBJ1-2; 7 bases line up with TRBD1. In germline, CDR1 is GTSNPN, CDR2 SVGIG (reference sequence). The CDR3 consists of 15 residues. Germline trimming cut 5 bases from V and 5 bases from J; bases unmatched to any gene: 14.

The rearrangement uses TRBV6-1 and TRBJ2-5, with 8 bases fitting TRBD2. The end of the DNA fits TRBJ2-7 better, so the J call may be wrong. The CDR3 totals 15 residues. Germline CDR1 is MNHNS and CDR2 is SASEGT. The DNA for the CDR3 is TGTGCCAGCAGTGCAGACGCCGGGGGGGTGTACGAGCAGTACTTC. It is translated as CASSADAGGVYEQYF.

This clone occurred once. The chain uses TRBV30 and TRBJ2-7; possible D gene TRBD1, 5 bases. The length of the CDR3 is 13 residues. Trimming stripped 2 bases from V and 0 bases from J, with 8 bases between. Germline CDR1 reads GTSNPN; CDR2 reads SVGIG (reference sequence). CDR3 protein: CAWSPDSSYEQYF. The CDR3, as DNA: TGTGCCTGGAGTCCTGACAGCTCCTACGAGCAGTACTTC. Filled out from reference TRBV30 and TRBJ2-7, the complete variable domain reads SQTIHQWPATLVQPVGSPLSLECTVEGTSNPNLYWYRQAAGRGLQLLFYSVGIGQISSEVPQNLSASRPQDRQFILSSKKLLLSDSGFYLCAWSPDSSYEQYFGPGTRLTVT.

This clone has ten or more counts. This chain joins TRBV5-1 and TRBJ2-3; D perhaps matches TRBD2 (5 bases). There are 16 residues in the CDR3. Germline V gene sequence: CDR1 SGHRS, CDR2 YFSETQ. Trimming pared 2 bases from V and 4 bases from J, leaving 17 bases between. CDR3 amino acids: CASSFGPTGRADTQYF. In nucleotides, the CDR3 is TGCGCCAGCAGCTTTGGGCCCACGGGAAGGGCAGATACGCAGTATTTT.

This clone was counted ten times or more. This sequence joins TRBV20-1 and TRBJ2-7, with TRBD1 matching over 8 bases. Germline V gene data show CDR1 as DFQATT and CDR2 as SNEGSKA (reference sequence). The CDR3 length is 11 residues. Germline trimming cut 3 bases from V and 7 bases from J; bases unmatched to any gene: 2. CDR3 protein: CSASRQGEQYF. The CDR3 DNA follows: TGCAGTGCTAGCCGACAGGGGGAGCAGTACTTC.

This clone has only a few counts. The CDR3 region has the DNA TGTGCCAGTATACAGTGGGGTAACACTGAAGCTTTCTTT. It is translated as CASIQWGNTEAFF. This chain joins TRBV19 and TRBJ1-1; D uncertain. The CDR3 is made up of 13 amino acids. The V end lost 7 bases, the J end lost 2 bases, and 11 bases lay between the germline ends. Germline CDR1 is LNHDA and CDR2 is SQIVND (reference sequence).

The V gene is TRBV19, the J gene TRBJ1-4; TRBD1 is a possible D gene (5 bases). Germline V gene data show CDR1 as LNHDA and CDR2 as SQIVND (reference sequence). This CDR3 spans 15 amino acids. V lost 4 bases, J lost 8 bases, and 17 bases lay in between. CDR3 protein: CASSTSGRGDEKLFF. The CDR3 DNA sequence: TGTGCCAGTAGTACCTCCGGGAGGGGCGACGAAAAACTGTTTTTT.

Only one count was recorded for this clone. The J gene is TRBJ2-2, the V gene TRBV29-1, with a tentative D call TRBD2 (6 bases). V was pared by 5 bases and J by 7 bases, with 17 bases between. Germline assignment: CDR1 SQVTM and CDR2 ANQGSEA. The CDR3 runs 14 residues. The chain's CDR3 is CSVLFVGRVGELFF. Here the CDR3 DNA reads TGCAGCGTTCTATTTGTCGGGAGAGTCGGGGAGCTGTTTTTT.

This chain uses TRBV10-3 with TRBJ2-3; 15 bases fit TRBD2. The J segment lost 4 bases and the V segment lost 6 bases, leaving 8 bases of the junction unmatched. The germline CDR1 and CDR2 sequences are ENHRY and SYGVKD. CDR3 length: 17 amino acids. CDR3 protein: CAISQKGLAGGPDTQYF. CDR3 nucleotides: TGTGCCATCAGCCAGAAGGGACTAGCGGGAGGACCAGATACGCAGTATTTT.

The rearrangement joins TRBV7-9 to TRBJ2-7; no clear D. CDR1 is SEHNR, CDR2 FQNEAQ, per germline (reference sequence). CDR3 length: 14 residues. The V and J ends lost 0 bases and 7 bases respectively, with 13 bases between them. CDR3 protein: CASSLAVEGEEQYF. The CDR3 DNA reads TGTGCCAGCAGCTTAGCGGTAGAAGGAGAGGAGCAGTACTTC.

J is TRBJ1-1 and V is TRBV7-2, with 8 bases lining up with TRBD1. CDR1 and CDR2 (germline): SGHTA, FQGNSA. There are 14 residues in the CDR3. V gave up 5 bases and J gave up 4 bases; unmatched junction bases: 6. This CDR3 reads CASSRQGLGTEAFF. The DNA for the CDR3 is TGTGCCAGCAGCCGACAGGGGCTGGGCACTGAAGCTTTCTTT.

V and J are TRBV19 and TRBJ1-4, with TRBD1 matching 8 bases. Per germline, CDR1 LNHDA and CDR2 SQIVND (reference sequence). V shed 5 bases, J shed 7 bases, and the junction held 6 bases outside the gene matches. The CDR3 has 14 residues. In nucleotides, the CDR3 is TGTGCCAGTAGTGAAGACAGGGGTGGTGAAAAACTGTTTTTT. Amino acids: CASSEDRGGEKLFF.

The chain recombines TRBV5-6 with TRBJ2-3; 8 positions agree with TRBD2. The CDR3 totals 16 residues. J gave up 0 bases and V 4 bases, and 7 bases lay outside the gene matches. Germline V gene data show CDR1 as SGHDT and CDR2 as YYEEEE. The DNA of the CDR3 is TGTGCCAGCAGCGATATAGCGGGAACTAGCACAGATACGCAGTATTTT. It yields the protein CASSDIAGTSTDTQYF.

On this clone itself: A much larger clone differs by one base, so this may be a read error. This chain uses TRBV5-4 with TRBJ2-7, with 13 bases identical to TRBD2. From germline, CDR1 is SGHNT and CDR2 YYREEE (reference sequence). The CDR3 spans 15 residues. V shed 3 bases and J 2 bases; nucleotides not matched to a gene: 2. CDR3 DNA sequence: TGTGCCAGCAGCTCACTAGCGGGAGGGCCCTACGAGCAGTACTTC. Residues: CASSSLAGGPYEQYF.

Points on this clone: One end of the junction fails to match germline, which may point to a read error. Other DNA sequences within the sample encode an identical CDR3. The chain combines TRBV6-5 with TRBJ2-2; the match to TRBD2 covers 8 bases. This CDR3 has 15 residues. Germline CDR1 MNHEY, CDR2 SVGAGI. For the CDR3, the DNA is TGTGCCAGCAGGTTAGCGGGACCGAACACCGGGGAGCTATTTTTT. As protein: CASRLAGPNTGELFF.

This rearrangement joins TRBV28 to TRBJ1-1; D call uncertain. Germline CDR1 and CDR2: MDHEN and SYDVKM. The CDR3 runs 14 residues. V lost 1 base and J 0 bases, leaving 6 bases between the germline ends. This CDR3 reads CASSLSRLNTEAFF. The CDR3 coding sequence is TGTGCCAGCAGTTTATCGCGCTTGAACACTGAAGCTTTCTTT.

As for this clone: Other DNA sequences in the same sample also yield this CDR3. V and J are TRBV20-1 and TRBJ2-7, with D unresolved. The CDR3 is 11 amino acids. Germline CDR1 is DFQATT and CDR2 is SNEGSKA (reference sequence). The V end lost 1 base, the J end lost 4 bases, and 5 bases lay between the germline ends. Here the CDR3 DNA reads TGCAGTGCTAGAGCGTCTTACGAGCAGTACTTC. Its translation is CSARASYEQYF.

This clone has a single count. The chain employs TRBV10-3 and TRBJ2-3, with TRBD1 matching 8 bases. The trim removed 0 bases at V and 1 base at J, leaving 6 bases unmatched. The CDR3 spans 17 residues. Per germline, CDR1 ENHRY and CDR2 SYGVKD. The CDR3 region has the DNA TGTGCCATCAGTGAGTCACCCGGGACAGGAGGCACAGATACGCAGTATTTT. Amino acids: CAISESPGTGGTDTQYF.

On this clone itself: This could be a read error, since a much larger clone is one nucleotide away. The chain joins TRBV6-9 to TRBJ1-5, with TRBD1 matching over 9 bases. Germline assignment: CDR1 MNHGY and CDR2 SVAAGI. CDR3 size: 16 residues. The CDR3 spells CGSNERQGGGNQPQHF. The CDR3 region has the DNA TGTGGCAGCAACGAACGACAGGGGGGAGGAAATCAGCCCCAGCATTTT.

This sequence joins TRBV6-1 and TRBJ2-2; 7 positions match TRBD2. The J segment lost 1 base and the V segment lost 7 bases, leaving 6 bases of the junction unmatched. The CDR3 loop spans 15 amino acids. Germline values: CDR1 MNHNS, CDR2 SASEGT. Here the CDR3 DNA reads TGTGCCAGCATGTGGCTAGCGGAGAACACCGGGGAGCTGTTTTTT. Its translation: CASMWLAENTGELFF.

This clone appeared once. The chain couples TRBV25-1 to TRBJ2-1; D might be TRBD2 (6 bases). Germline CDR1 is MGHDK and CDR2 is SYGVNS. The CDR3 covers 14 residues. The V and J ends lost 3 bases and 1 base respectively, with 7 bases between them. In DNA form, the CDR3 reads TGTGCCAGCAGTGACGGGAGATCCTACAATGAGCAGTTCTTC. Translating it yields CASSDGRSYNEQFF. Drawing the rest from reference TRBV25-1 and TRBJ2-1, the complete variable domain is EADIYQTPRYLVIGTGKKITLECSQTMGHDKMYWYQQDPGMELHLIHYSYGVNSTEKGDLSSESTVSRIRTEHFPLTLESARPSHTSQYLCASSDGRSYNEQFFGPGTRLTVL.

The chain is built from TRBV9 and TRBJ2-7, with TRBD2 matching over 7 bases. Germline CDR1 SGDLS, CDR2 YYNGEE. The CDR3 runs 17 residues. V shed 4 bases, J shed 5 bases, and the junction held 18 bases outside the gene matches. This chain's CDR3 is CASSPHDEREIGDEQYF. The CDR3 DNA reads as TGTGCCAGCAGCCCCCACGACGAGCGGGAAATCGGGGACGAGCAGTACTTC.

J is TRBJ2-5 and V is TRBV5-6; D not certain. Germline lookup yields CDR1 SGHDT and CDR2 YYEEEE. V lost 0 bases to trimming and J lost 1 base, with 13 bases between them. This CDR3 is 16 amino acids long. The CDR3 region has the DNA TGTGCCAGCAGCTTGGGGAGTATGAATGGCCAAGAGACCCAGTACTTC. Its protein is CASSLGSMNGQETQYF. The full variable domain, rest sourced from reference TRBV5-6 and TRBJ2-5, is DAGVTQSPTHLIKTRGQQVTLRCSPKSGHDTVSWYQQALGQGPQFIFQYYEEEERQRGNFPDRFSGHQFPNYSSELNVNALLLGDSALYLCASSLGSMNGQETQYFGPGTRLLVL.

The CDR3 coding sequence is TGTGCCAGCAGCTTGGGACTAGCGGGATCCTCGGAGACCCAGTACTTC. Protein sequence: CASSLGLAGSSETQYF. The rearrangement uses TRBV5-4 and TRBJ2-5; 11 bases fit TRBD2. The CDR3 contains 16 residues. Germline CDR1 SGHNT, CDR2 YYREEE (reference sequence). Trimming took 0 bases from V and 5 from J; bases not matched to a gene: 6.

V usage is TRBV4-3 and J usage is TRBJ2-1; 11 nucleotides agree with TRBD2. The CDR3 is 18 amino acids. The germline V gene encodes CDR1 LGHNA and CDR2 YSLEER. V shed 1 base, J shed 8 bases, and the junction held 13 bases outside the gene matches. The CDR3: CASSQGLSGRAGGDEQFF. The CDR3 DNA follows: TGCGCCAGCAGCCAAGGTCTTAGCGGGAGGGCAGGAGGGGATGAGCAGTTCTTC.

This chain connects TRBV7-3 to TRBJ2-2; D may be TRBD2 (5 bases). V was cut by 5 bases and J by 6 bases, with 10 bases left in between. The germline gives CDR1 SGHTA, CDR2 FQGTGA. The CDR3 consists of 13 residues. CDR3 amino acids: CASSARLSGELFF. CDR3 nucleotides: TGTGCCAGCAGCGCGAGACTATCCGGGGAGCTGTTTTTT.

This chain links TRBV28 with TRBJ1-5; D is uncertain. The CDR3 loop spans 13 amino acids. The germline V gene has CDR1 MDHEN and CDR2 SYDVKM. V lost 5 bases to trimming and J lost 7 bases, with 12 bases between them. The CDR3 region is CASSPGLSQPQHF. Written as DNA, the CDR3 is TGTGCCAGCAGTCCAGGACTGTCCCAGCCCCAGCATTTT.

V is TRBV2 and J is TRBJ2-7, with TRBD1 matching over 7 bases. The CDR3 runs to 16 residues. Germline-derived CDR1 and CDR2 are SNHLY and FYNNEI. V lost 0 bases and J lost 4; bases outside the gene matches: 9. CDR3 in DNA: TGTGCCAGCAGTGAAGCATCGGACAGGCGTTCGTACGAGCAGTACTTC. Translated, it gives CASSEASDRRSYEQYF.

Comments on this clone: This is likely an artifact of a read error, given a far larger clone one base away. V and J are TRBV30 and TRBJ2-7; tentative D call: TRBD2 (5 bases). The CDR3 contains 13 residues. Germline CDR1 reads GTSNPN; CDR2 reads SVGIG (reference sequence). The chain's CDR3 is CAWEGPFKGEQCF. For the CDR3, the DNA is TGTGCCTGGGAGGGTCCCTTTAAGGGCGAGCAGTGCTTC.